The rows below give T cell receptor beta chains drawn from one sample of a study of spatial heterogeneity in lung cancer. Via MiXCR, TCRdb re-called the 5' RACE reads, giving one row per CDR3 protein. This sample yields under 85,000 distinct CDR3 sequences, of which roughly 8% are seen a single time; about 6.8% belongs to the top ten. This sample comprised PBMCs, obtained at surgery. These receptors came from a male donor with early-stage non-small cell lung cancer. Both conserved end residues are part of each CDR3. The order of the fields is V gene, J gene, D gene, clone size, CDR3 DNA, CDR3 protein. D genes are given only for firm matches. Clone sizes are given selectively: once, few, many, or a class where the clone is expanded.

v_call: TRBV5-1; j_call: TRBJ2-7; d_call: -; clone_size: -; cdr3_nt: TGCGCCAGCAGCTTGAACGCAGCCTTCTCCTACGAGCAGTACTTC; cdr3_aa: CASSLNAAFSYEQYF
v_call: TRBV6-1; j_call: TRBJ1-5; d_call: -; clone_size: -; cdr3_nt: TGTGCCAGCAGTGAAGCAGTGGCAGGGGTACAGCCCCAGCATTTT; cdr3_aa: CASSEAVAGVQPQHF
v_call: TRBV29-1; j_call: TRBJ1-1; d_call: -; clone_size: -; cdr3_nt: TGCAGCGTCGCTACCCCTCACGGAAACACTGAAGCTTTCTTT; cdr3_aa: CSVATPHGNTEAFF
v_call: TRBV10-2; j_call: TRBJ2-7; d_call: -; clone_size: many; cdr3_nt: TGCGCCAGCAGTGAGTCGAGTGCAGGCTACGAGCAGTACTTC; cdr3_aa: CASSESSAGYEQYF
v_call: TRBV20-1; j_call: TRBJ1-1; d_call: -; clone_size: many; cdr3_nt: TGCAGTGCTAGGGGTCTGGGCTACACTGAAGCTTTCTTT; cdr3_aa: CSARGLGYTEAFF
v_call: TRBV7-2; j_call: TRBJ1-2; d_call: -; clone_size: few; cdr3_nt: TGTGCCAGCAGCCTTGATTTACCGCGGAGGAATAACTATGGCTACACCTTC; cdr3_aa: CASSLDLPRRNNYGYTF
v_call: TRBV6-5; j_call: TRBJ2-1; d_call: TRBD2; clone_size: -; cdr3_nt: TGTGCCAGCAGTTACTCGATAGCGGGACTAGCGGAAAATGAGCAGTTCTTC; cdr3_aa: CASSYSIAGLAENEQFF
v_call: TRBV6-2/TRBV6-3; j_call: TRBJ2-1; d_call: -; clone_size: many; cdr3_nt: TGTGCCAGCCTGTACGACTTCAGATCCTACAATGAGCAGTTCTTC; cdr3_aa: CASLYDFRSYNEQFF
v_call: TRBV7-2; j_call: TRBJ1-1; d_call: -; clone_size: -; cdr3_nt: TGTGCCAGCAGCTTAGGTGGCAGGACTGAAGCTTTCTTT; cdr3_aa: CASSLGGRTEAFF
v_call: TRBV12-3/TRBV12-4; j_call: TRBJ1-5; d_call: -; clone_size: -; cdr3_nt: TGTGCCAGCAGTGCCAACCGTCAGCCCCAGCATTTT; cdr3_aa: CASSANRQPQHF
v_call: TRBV9; j_call: TRBJ2-7; d_call: -; clone_size: few; cdr3_nt: TGTGCCAGCAGCGTAGAGGGCTGGAGCCACGAGCAGTACTTC; cdr3_aa: CASSVEGWSHEQYF
v_call: TRBV12-3/TRBV12-4; j_call: TRBJ2-3; d_call: -; clone_size: -; cdr3_nt: TGTGCCAGCAGTTTCGGTAATACGCAGTATTTT; cdr3_aa: CASSFGNTQYF
v_call: TRBV5-1; j_call: TRBJ2-7; d_call: -; clone_size: many; cdr3_nt: TGCGCCAGCAGGCCAGGGGCACCTATATACGAGCAGTACTTC; cdr3_aa: CASRPGAPIYEQYF
v_call: TRBV2; j_call: TRBJ1-5; d_call: TRBD1; clone_size: -; cdr3_nt: TGTGCCAGCAGTACACAGGGGGCTCGGCAGCCCCAGCATTTT; cdr3_aa: CASSTQGARQPQHF
v_call: TRBV20-1; j_call: TRBJ2-4; d_call: TRBD2; clone_size: many; cdr3_nt: TGCAGTGCTAGCCCAATAGCGGGAGGGCCGGGGAACATTCAGTACTTC; cdr3_aa: CSASPIAGGPGNIQYF
v_call: TRBV27; j_call: TRBJ2-3; d_call: -; clone_size: many; cdr3_nt: TGTGCCAGCAGTTGGCAGAGAAAAGATACGCAGTATTTT; cdr3_aa: CASSWQRKDTQYF
v_call: TRBV2; j_call: TRBJ1-2; d_call: -; clone_size: many; cdr3_nt: TGTGCCAGCAGTACAGGGAACTATGGCTACACCTTC; cdr3_aa: CASSTGNYGYTF